These 20 T cell receptor beta chains share one sample of origin, sequenced in a study of Ad26.COV2.S vaccination and SARS-CoV-2 variants. Assay used: immunoSEQ multiplex PCR; TCRdb lists only in-frame clones, some missing. The sample records approximately 400,000 clones, roughly 94% being singletons. The sample was peripheral blood, taken after recovery from COVID-19. The receptors were sampled from a human donor who had recovered from COVID-19.

In this sample, this clone turned up once. This chain joins TRBV11-2 and TRBJ2-1, with D possibly matching TRBD2 (5 bases). Germline V gene sequence: CDR1 SGHAT, CDR2 FQNNGV. The CDR3 loop spans 12 amino acids. V dropped 5 bases and J dropped 9 bases, with 11 bases sitting between them. The CDR3 protein is CASSPRTSEQFF. CDR3 nucleotides: TGTGCCAGCAGCCCGAGGACTTCTGAGCAGTTCTTC.

The genes are TRBV5-1 and TRBJ2-2; 11 positions match TRBD1. The V segment lost 4 bases and the J segment 6 bases; nucleotides outside the gene matches: 8. The V gene's germline CDR1 is SGHRS and CDR2 YFSETQ. The CDR3 spans 16 residues. For the CDR3, the DNA is TGCGCCAGCAGCCTGGAGGACAGGGGGCTACCCGGGGAGCTGTTTTTT. This gives the protein CASSLEDRGLPGELFF.

The chain links TRBV4-1 to TRBJ2-2, with a weak D call TRBD2 (5 bases). This CDR3 spans 13 amino acids. V lost 4 bases, J lost 5 bases, and 8 bases lay in between. CDR1 and CDR2 (germline): MGHRA, YSYEKL. CDR3 region: CASSPWTTGELFF. The CDR3 nucleotides are TGCGCCAGCAGCCCTTGGACTACCGGGGAGCTGTTTTTT.

The V gene is TRBV4-3, the J gene TRBJ2-2; D not resolved. V lost 1 base and J 6 bases, leaving 9 bases between the germline ends. This CDR3 is built from 14 residues. From germline, CDR1 is LGHNA and CDR2 YSLEER. CDR3 DNA sequence: TGCGCCAGCAGCCAAGCGAGCACTTCCGGGGAGCTGTTTTTT. Amino acids: CASSQASTSGELFF.

This clone appeared a single time. J is TRBJ2-5 and V is TRBV5-4; TRBD1 matches 9 bases. CDR1 SGHNT and CDR2 YYREEE come from the germline V gene (reference sequence). The trim removed 5 bases at V and 5 bases at J, leaving 10 bases unmatched. The CDR3 covers 15 residues. The CDR3: CASSHMGQGQETQYF. For the CDR3, the DNA is TGTGCCAGCAGTCATATGGGACAGGGCCAGGAGACCCAGTACTTC. Drawing the rest from reference TRBV5-4 and TRBJ2-5, the complete variable domain is ETGVTQSPTHLIKTRGQQVTLRCSSQSGHNTVSWYQQALGQGPQFIFQYYREEENGRGNFPPRFSGLQFPNYSSELNVNALELDDSALYLCASSHMGQGQETQYFGPGTRLLVL.

This clone was counted once. The V and J genes are TRBV7-2 and TRBJ2-1, with 8 bases lining up with TRBD2. Germline CDR1 SGHTA, CDR2 FQGNSA. The CDR3 runs 17 residues. V lost 4 bases, J lost 2 bases, and 10 bases stayed unmatched. CDR3 nucleotide sequence: TGTGCCAGCAGCTCCCCGCGATCGGGGGGGCCCTACAATGAGCAGTTCTTC. Its translation: CASSSPRSGGPYNEQFF.

The rearrangement joins TRBV6-1 to TRBJ2-5; TRBD1 is a possible D gene (6 bases). The CDR3 extends over 15 amino acids. Germline assignment: CDR1 MNHNS and CDR2 SASEGT. Trimming removed 2 bases at V and 1 base at J, with 11 bases between. The CDR3 DNA reads as TGTGCCAGCAGTGAATCGACAGGAAGCCAAGAGACCCAGTACTTC. This translates into CASSESTGSQETQYF.

The sample holds one count of this clone. The rearrangement links TRBV15 to TRBJ1-1; D is uncertain. Germline-derived CDR1 and CDR2 are LNHNV and YYDKDF (reference sequence). The ends were cut back, 0 bases at V and 3 bases at J, with 8 bases in the middle. CDR3 length equals 14 residues. The CDR3 loop reads CATSRDAGDTEAFF. The CDR3 bases are TGTGCCACCAGCAGAGATGCGGGCGACACTGAAGCTTTCTTT. The entire variable domain, with the rest obtained from reference TRBV15 and TRBJ1-1, is as follows: DAMVIQNPRYQVTQFGKPVTLSCSQTLNHNVMYWYQQKSSQAPKLLFHYYDKDFNNEADTPDNFQSRRPNTSFCFLDIRSPGLGDTAMYLCATSRDAGDTEAFFGQGTRLTVV.

This clone was observed a single time. The chain combines TRBV7-2 with TRBJ2-3, with D unclear. From germline, CDR1 is SGHTA and CDR2 FQGNSA. The V end lost 1 base, the J end lost 0 bases, and 8 bases lay between the germline ends. This CDR3 comprises 15 residues. CDR3 bases: TGTGCCAGCAGCTTAGGACGGATTAGCACAGATACGCAGTATTTT. It codes for CASSLGRISTDTQYF.

With respect to this clone: At one of its ends the junction is not consistent with the germline gene, which may arise from a read error. The V and J genes are TRBV25-1 and TRBJ1-1, with no clear D. The CDR3 runs 14 residues. CDR1 and CDR2 from the germline V gene are MGHDK and SYGVNS. CDR3 residues: CASSVGRANPEAFF. The CDR3 DNA reads as TGTGCCAGCAGTGTGGGCAGAGCGAACCCTGAAGCTTTCTTT.

In its sample, this clone was seen a few times. The same CDR3 is also encoded by other DNA sequences in this sample. The chain joins TRBV9 to TRBJ1-5; 7 bases line up with TRBD1. With 3 bases clipped from V and 2 bases from J, the junction kept 2 bases outside the gene matches. The germline CDR1 and CDR2 sequences are SGDLS and YYNGEE. The CDR3 is made up of 14 amino acids. The CDR3 DNA sequence: TGTGCCAGCAGCGCAGGGGGAGGCAATCAGCCCCAGCATTTT. It specifies CASSAGGGNQPQHF.

The CDR3: CASRDRALEWNQPQHF. The CDR3 region has the DNA TGTGCCAGCAGGGACAGAGCCCTAGAGTGGAATCAGCCCCAGCATTTT. The rearrangement links TRBV2 to TRBJ1-5; possibly TRBD1 for D (6 bases). The CDR3 sequence is 16 residues long. Germline V gene data show CDR1 as SNHLY and CDR2 as FYNNEI. V lost 6 bases to trimming and J lost 4 bases, with 19 bases between them.

V is TRBV3-1 (or the pseudogene TRBV3-2) and J is TRBJ1-2; D is possibly TRBD1 (6 bases). Germline V gene data show CDR1 as LGHDT and CDR2 as YNNKEL (reference sequence). The CDR3 is 15 amino acids. Trimming removed 1 base from V and 0 bases from J, with 9 bases in between. The CDR3 DNA follows: TGTGCCAGCAGCCAAGGGGGGGGCGCTAACTATGGCTACACCTTC. Its protein is CASSQGGGANYGYTF.

The chain couples TRBV7-9 to TRBJ1-6; D remains unclear. The CDR3 length is 15 residues. Trimming took 2 bases from V and 2 from J, leaving 7 bases between them. Germline CDR1 and CDR2: SEHNR and FQNEAQ (reference sequence). CDR3 sequence: CASSLSQAYNSPLHF. CDR3 DNA: TGTGCCAGCAGCTTATCTCAGGCCTATAATTCACCCCTCCACTTT.

V is TRBV11-1 and J is TRBJ1-2; 7 bases align to TRBD1. This CDR3 is 12 amino acids long. Germline CDR1 reads SGHAT; CDR2 reads FQDESV (reference sequence). Trimming took 5 bases from V and 7 from J; bases not matched to a gene: 4. CDR3 nucleotide sequence: TGTGCCAGCAGCCGAACAGGGGTTGGCTACACCTTC. Protein sequence: CASSRTGVGYTF.

This clone was detected only a few times. The rearrangement joins TRBV6-5 to TRBJ2-5; TRBD1 matches at 7 bases. There are 12 residues in the CDR3. J was trimmed by 5 bases and V by 8 bases; bases with no gene match: 5. Germline CDR1 MNHEY, CDR2 SVGAGI. The DNA of the CDR3 is TGTGCCAGCGGGGGACAGCGGGAGACCCAGTACTTC. Protein product: CASGGQRETQYF.

The V gene is TRBV5-1, the J gene TRBJ1-4, with D perhaps matching TRBD1 (5 bases). Deletions cut 2 bases from V and 5 bases from J, with 19 bases between. The CDR3 covers 17 residues. CDR1 and CDR2 (germline): SGHRS, YFSETQ. The CDR3 protein is CASSFLAGGGGNEKLFF. In DNA, the CDR3 is TGCGCCAGCAGCTTCCTAGCCGGCGGGGGAGGAAATGAAAAACTGTTTTTT.

This clone has a handful of counts. V and J are TRBV19 and TRBJ2-1; 8 bases map to TRBD1. The J segment lost 7 bases and the V segment lost 1 base, leaving 9 bases of the junction unmatched. This CDR3 is built from 16 residues. Germline-derived CDR1 and CDR2 are LNHDA and SQIVND (reference sequence). The CDR3 sequence is CASSIGDRPLGNEQFF. CDR3 coding DNA: TGTGCCAGTAGTATAGGGGACAGGCCGTTAGGGAATGAGCAGTTCTTC.

This chain links TRBV10-1 with TRBJ2-7; possibly TRBD1 for D (6 bases). Trimming removed 2 bases from V and 0 bases from J, with 8 bases in between. The CDR3 sequence is 14 residues long. The germline V gene has CDR1 WNHNN and CDR2 SYGVQD (reference sequence). The CDR3, as DNA: TGCGCCAGCAGTGAGGGACAGATCTCCTACGAGCAGTACTTC. It codes for CASSEGQISYEQYF.

The chain recombines TRBV5-5 with TRBJ1-3; D is uncertain. CDR3 length: 13 residues. Per the germline V gene, CDR1 is SGHKS and CDR2 is YYEKEE (reference sequence). V lost 2 bases, J lost 3 bases, and 6 bases lay in between. The CDR3 region is CASSFEIGNTIYF. In DNA, the CDR3 is TGTGCCAGCAGCTTTGAGATTGGAAACACCATATATTTT.